This entry concerns a single T cell receptor beta chain. Its antigen is undetermined. These data come from a study of early T cells in non-severe SARS-CoV-2 infection. About the study: Investigators sequenced bulk RNA drawn from unsorted whole blood, and chains remained unpaired.

Per the germline V gene, CDR1 is SEHNR and CDR2 is FQNEAQ (reference sequence). With 3 bases clipped from V and 3 bases from J, the junction kept 1 base outside the gene matches. The CDR3 loop spans 14 amino acids. Attachment of unique molecular identifiers was made to individual cDNA molecules. TCRdb re-called the 5' RACE reads through MiXCR, storing one row per CDR3 protein. The sample includes tens of thousands of distinct CDR3 sequences, approximately 15% seen only once; the top ten take roughly 6.4%. Study-level points and caveats: Private and CD4 specificities were missed by VDJdb matching, skewed to anti-spike CD8.

The sequencing sample was made of whole blood. This chain connects TRBV7-9 to TRBJ1-5; 8 bases are shared with TRBD1. This clonotype was obtained from an adult who was a healthcare worker with PCR-confirmed SARS-CoV-2 infection or an uninfected control (not recorded which). The CDR3 coding sequence is TGTGCCAGCAGCTTGACAGGGGCCAATCAGCCCCAGCATTTT. It specifies CASSLTGANQPQHF. The entire variable domain, with the rest obtained from reference TRBV7-9 and TRBJ1-5, is as follows: DTGVSQNPRHKITKRGQNVTFRCDPISEHNRLYWYRQTLGQGPEFLTYFQNEAQLEKSRLLSDRFSAERPKGSFSTLEIQRTEQGDSAMYLCASSLTGANQPQHFGDGTRLSIL.